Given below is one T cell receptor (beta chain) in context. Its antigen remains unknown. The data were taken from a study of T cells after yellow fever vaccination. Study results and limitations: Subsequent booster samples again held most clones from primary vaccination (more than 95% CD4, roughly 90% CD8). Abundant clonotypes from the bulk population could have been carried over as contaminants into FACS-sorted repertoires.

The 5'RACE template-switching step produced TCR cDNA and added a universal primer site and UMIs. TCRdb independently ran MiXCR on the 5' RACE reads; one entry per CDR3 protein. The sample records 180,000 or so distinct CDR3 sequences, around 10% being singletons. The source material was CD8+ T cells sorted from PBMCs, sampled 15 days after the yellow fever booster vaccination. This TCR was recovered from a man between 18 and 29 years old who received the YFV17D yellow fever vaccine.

CDR3: CASSMTSGGADTQYF. CDR3 nucleotides: TGTGCCAGCAGCATGACTAGCGGGGGAGCAGATACGCAGTATTTT. The chain links TRBV7-8 to TRBJ2-3; 12 nucleotides agree with TRBD2. There are 15 residues in the CDR3. CDR1 and CDR2 from the germline V gene are SGHVS and FQNEAQ. V lost 5 bases and J lost 4; bases outside the gene matches: 4.